Listed below are T cell receptor beta chains from one sample, sequenced in a study of CD8+ T cells in alopecia areata. Repertoires were generated with immunoSEQ multiplex PCR, while TCRdb's copy carries only in-frame clones and drops some. The sample yields fewer than 200,000 clones, around three fifths seen once. Here the sequenced sample was CD4+ T cells sorted from blood, taken at week 0. These receptors all stem from a human donor with alopecia areata. The CDR3 runs from the conserved cysteine through the conserved F or W. Fields, in order: V gene, clone size, D gene, J gene, CDR3 protein, CDR3 DNA. The D gene is left open where the match is weak. Clone size is given for some rows only: seen once, a few or many times, or a class if the clone is expanded.

>TRBV23-1|NA|NA|TRBJ2-7
CASSQFGLGQRYEQYF
TGCGCCAGCAGTCAATTTGGACTCGGACAACGCTACGAGCAGTACTTC
>TRBV7-8|NA|TRBD2|TRBJ2-7
CASSLSLTSGVLYEQYF
TGTGCCAGCAGCTTGTCCCTGACTAGCGGGGTATTATACGAGCAGTACTTC
>TRBV6-5|NA|NA|TRBJ1-5
CASRAGPEGQPQHF
TGTGCCAGCAGGGCGGGACCCGAAGGTCAGCCCCAGCATTTT
>TRBV30|NA|NA|TRBJ1-2
CAWTWADGGYTF
TGTGCCTGGACTTGGGCCGACGGCGGCTACACCTTC
>TRBV7-2|NA|NA|TRBJ2-7
CASSSRTGDEQYF
TGTGCCAGCAGCTCCCGTACCGGGGACGAGCAGTACTTC
>TRBV4-2|few|TRBD1|TRBJ1-2
CASSHGFAQGAGYGYTF
TGTGCCAGCAGCCACGGCTTTGCGCAGGGGGCCGGCTATGGCTACACCTTC
>TRBV6-6|few|TRBD1|TRBJ2-7
CASMTGNSYEQYF
TGTGCCAGCATGACAGGGAACTCCTACGAGCAGTACTTC
>TRBV30|NA|NA|TRBJ1-1
CAWRAQEGRTEAFF
TGTGCCTGGCGGGCTCAGGAGGGACGGACTGAAGCTTTCTTT
>TRBV30|NA|NA|TRBJ2-3
CAWSVLDTQYF
TGTGCCTGGAGTGTACTCGATACGCAGTATTTT
>TRBV15|NA|NA|TRBJ1-2
CATSRAMGGYTF
TGTGCCACCAGCAGAGCGATGGGGGGCTACACCTTC
>TRBV4-1|NA|TRBD2|TRBJ2-5
CASSRAGTSEETQYF
TGCGCCAGCAGCCGGGCCGGGACTAGCGAAGAGACCCAGTACTTC
>TRBV18|NA|TRBD1|TRBJ1-1
CASQGQQNTEAFF
TGTGCCAGTCAGGGACAGCAAAACACTGAAGCTTTCTTT
>TRBV27|many|TRBD1|TRBJ1-1
CASSSGQARGNTEAFF
TGTGCCAGCAGTTCAGGACAGGCACGGGGGAACACTGAAGCTTTCTTT
>TRBV29-1|NA|TRBD1|TRBJ2-7
CSARDRGSGEQYF
TGCAGCGCTAGGGACAGGGGTTCTGGGGAGCAGTACTTC
>TRBV7-9|once|NA|TRBJ2-5
CASSSQGSQETQYF
TGTGCCAGCAGCTCACAGGGTTCTCAGGAGACCCAGTACTTC
>TRBV27|NA|NA|TRBJ2-5
CASSLRGWGETQYF
TGTGCCAGCAGTTTAAGGGGATGGGGAGAGACCCAGTACTTC
>TRBV5-4|NA|NA|TRBJ2-5
CASSLGKQETQYF
TGTGCCAGCAGCTTGGGGAAACAAGAGACCCAGTACTTC
>TRBV14|NA|NA|TRBJ2-5
CASSQDWETQYF
TGTGCCAGCAGCCAAGATTGGGAGACCCAGTACTTC
>TRBV9|NA|TRBD1|TRBJ1-1
CASSVVKGATEAFF
TGTGCCAGCAGCGTAGTGAAGGGGGCCACTGAAGCTTTCTTT
>TRBV5-6|few|NA|TRBJ2-2
CASSFSATGELFF
TGTGCCAGCAGCTTCAGCGCCACCGGGGAGCTGTTTTTT
>TRBV30|NA|TRBD1|TRBJ1-1
CAWTGQGVSTEAFF
TGTGCCTGGACGGGACAGGGTGTCAGCACTGAAGCTTTCTTT
>TRBV28|once|NA|TRBJ2-5
CGAGRETQYF
TGTGGGGCAGGGAGAGAGACCCAGTACTTC
>TRBV6-6|few|NA|TRBJ2-6
CASSPDGSGANVLTF
TGTGCCAGCAGTCCCGACGGGTCTGGGGCCAACGTCCTGACTTTC
>TRBV7-9|few|NA|TRBJ2-5
CASSLAEFRDSGETQYF
TGTGCCAGCAGCTTAGCGGAGTTCCGGGACAGCGGGGAGACCCAGTACTTC
>TRBV7-9|NA|NA|TRBJ1-2
CASSPGGARRYGYTF
TGTGCCAGCAGCCCTGGGGGGGCCCGTCGCTATGGCTACACCTTC
>TRBV6-5|NA|NA|TRBJ1-5
CASGRSGQPQHF
TGTGCCAGCGGGAGATCCGGTCAGCCCCAGCATTTT
>TRBV6-5|NA|NA|TRBJ2-7
CASSYLGSYEQYF
TGTGCCAGCAGTTACTTGGGGAGCTACGAGCAGTACTTC
>TRBV7-6|NA|NA|TRBJ1-3
CASSLAVSNTIYF
TGTGCCAGCAGCTTAGCTGTGAGCAACACCATATATTTT
>TRBV15|NA|NA|TRBJ2-1
CATRDSGSTYNEQFF
TGTGCCACCAGGGACTCCGGAAGCACCTACAATGAGCAGTTCTTC
>TRBV11-3|NA|NA|TRBJ1-1
CASSAFGVGTEAFF
TGTGCCAGCAGCGCCTTCGGGGTCGGCACTGAAGCTTTCTTT
>TRBV5-6|once|NA|TRBJ2-6
CASSWERSSGANVLTF
TGTGCCAGCAGCTGGGAACGGAGCTCTGGGGCCAACGTCCTGACTTTC
>TRBV6-1|NA|TRBD2|TRBJ2-3
CASSISSGGTDTQYF
TGTGCCAGCAGTATCTCTAGCGGGGGAACAGATACGCAGTATTTT
>TRBV29-1|NA|TRBD1|TRBJ2-6
CSAGQGSSGANVLTF
TGCAGCGCGGGACAGGGATCTTCTGGGGCCAACGTCCTGACTTTC
>TRBV2|NA|NA|TRBJ1-6
CASTGEINSPLHF
TGTGCCAGCACAGGGGAGATTAATTCACCCCTCCACTTT
>TRBV30|NA|NA|TRBJ2-7
CAWSKQGSPYEQYF
TGTGCCTGGAGTAAACAGGGAAGTCCCTACGAGCAGTACTTC
>TRBV2|NA|NA|TRBJ2-7
CASSLQGEAYEQYF
TGTGCCAGCAGTCTGCAGGGGGAGGCCTACGAGCAGTACTTC
>TRBV7-9|many|NA|TRBJ1-3
CASSVSTGSGNTIYF
TGTGCCAGCAGCGTCTCGACAGGATCTGGAAACACCATATATTTT
>TRBV5-6|NA|NA|TRBJ2-7
CASSLAPYEQYF
TGTGCCAGCAGCTTGGCTCCCTACGAGCAGTACTTC
>TRBV5-1|NA|NA|TRBJ2-3
CASSLVKNTDTQYF
TGCGCCAGCAGCTTGGTCAAAAACACAGATACGCAGTATTTT
>TRBV30|NA|TRBD1|TRBJ1-2
CAWMSGGGYGYTF
TGTGCCTGGATGTCAGGGGGCGGCTATGGCTACACCTTC